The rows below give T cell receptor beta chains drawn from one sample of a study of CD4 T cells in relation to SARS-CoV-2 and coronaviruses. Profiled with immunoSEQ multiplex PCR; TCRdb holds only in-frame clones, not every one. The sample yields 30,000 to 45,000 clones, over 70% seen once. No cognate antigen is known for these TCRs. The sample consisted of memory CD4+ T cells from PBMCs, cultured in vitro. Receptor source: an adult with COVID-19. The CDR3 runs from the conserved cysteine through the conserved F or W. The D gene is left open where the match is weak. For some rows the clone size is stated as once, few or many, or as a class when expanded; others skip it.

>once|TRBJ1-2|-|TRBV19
TGTGCCAGTAGTCTGCGACCCGCCGGCTATGGCTACACCTTC
CASSLRPAGYGYTF
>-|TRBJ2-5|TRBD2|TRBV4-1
TGCGCCAGCAGCCAAGTGGGATCGGTAGCGGGAGAGACCCAGTACTTC
CASSQVGSVAGETQYF
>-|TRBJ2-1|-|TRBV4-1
TGCGCCAGCAGCCAAAATCGGAGAGATGAGCAGTTCTTC
CASSQNRRDEQFF
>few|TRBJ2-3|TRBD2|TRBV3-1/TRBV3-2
TGTGCCAGCAGCCACCGGACTAGCGGGAGGGCCGGGGATACGCAGTATTTT
CASSHRTSGRAGDTQYF
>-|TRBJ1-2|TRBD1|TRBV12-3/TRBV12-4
TGTGCCAGCGCAGGGGGTTTGGGAGGCTACACCTTC
CASAGGLGGYTF
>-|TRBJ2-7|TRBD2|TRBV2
TGTGCCAGCAGTGGAAATAGCGGGAGGACTTACGAGCAGTACTTC
CASSGNSGRTYEQYF
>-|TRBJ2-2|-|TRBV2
TGTGCCAGCAGTGAACGCCCGCCGAGGAACACCGGGGAGCTGTTTTTT
CASSERPPRNTGELFF
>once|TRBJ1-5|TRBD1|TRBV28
TGTGCCTGCTCCTCGGACAGGGGGCCCAATCAGCCCCAGCATTTT
CACSSDRGPNQPQHF
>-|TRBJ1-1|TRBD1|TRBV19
TGTGCCAGTAGTCCCACCCTGACAGGGGCTGAAGCTTTCTTT
CASSPTLTGAEAFF
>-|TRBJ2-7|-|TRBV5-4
TGTGCCAGCAGCAACAGCGGGACAGGAAAGGGGCAGTACTTC
CASSNSGTGKGQYF
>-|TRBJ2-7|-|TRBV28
TGTGCCGCCATATCCAGGGCTAGCAGGTTCCGCGAGCAGTACTTC
CAAISRASRFREQYF
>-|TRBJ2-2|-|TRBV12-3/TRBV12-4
TGTGCCAGCATCCTTTACACCGGGGAGCTGTTTTTT
CASILYTGELFF
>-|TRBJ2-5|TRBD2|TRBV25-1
TGTGCCAGCAGTGATGGGCAGCGGGAGAGGGAGACCCAGTACTTC
CASSDGQRERETQYF
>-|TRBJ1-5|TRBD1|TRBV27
TGTGCCAGCAGTTCACAGGGGAAGGGTCAGCCCCAGCATTTT
CASSSQGKGQPQHF
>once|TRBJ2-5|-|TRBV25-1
TGTGCCAGCAGTGAATCAGCCGCGTGGGAGACCCAGTACTTC
CASSESAAWETQYF
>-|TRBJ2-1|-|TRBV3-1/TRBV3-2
TGTGCCAGCAGCCACTCAGGGGCCATATACAATGAGCAGTTCTTC
CASSHSGAIYNEQFF
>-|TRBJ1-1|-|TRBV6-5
TGTGCCAGCAGTTATTCGGGTTCTTGGGGTGAAGCTTTCTTT
CASSYSGSWGEAFF
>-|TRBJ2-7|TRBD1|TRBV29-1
TGCAGCGTTGAAGCTGCCAGGGGGACCGAGCAGTACTTC
CSVEAARGTEQYF
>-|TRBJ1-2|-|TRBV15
TGTGCCACCAGCGTGGTCGGCCAGAACCCTTATGGCTACACCTTC
CATSVVGQNPYGYTF
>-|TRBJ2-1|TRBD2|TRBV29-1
TGCAGCGTGGGCGAAAATAGCGGGAGGGCCGGCCTCTTC
CSVGENSGRAGLF
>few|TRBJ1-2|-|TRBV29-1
TGCAGCGTTGAAGATCTTGCAGGGACGAATGGCTACACCTTC
CSVEDLAGTNGYTF
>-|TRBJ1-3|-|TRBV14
TGTGCCAGCAGTGGGGGACGTATCTCTGGAAACACCATATATTTT
CASSGGRISGNTIYF
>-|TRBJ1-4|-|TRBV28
TGTGCCAGCAGTTTAAGGGAAAAACTGTTTTTT
CASSLREKLFF
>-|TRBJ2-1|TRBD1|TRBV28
TGTGCCAGCAGCCCCGGTGACAGGGTGACAAATGAGCAGTTCTTC
CASSPGDRVTNEQFF
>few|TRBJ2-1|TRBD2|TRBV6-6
TGTGCCAGCAGAGATACTAGCGGGTTGGGGAATGAGCAGTTCTTC
CASRDTSGLGNEQFF
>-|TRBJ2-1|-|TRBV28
TGTGCCAGCAGACGAGACAGGATCTCCTACAATGAGCAGTTCTTC
CASRRDRISYNEQFF
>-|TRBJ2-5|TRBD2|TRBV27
TGTGCCAGCAGTTTAAGTCCTACTAGCGGGAGTCGAGAGACCCAGTACTTC
CASSLSPTSGSRETQYF
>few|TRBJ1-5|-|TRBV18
TGTGCCAGCTCACCGGAGCCCACACATTATAGCAATCAGCCCCAGCATTTT
CASSPEPTHYSNQPQHF
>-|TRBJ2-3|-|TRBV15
TGTGCCACCCGATGGCGGGATTGGAGAGATACGCAGTATTTT
CATRWRDWRDTQYF
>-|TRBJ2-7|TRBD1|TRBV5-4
TGTGCCAGCAGTTTTACATCCGGGACAGGAAGCGAGCAGTACTTC
CASSFTSGTGSEQYF
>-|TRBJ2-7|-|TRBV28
TGTGCCAGCAGCCCTAGGGGAAGGGCCTACGAGCAGTACTTC
CASSPRGRAYEQYF
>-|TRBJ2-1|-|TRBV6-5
TGTGCCAGCAGCCGGAATAATGAGCAGTTCTTC
CASSRNNEQFF
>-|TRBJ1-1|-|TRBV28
TGTGCCAGCAGTCGGACGGGGGCCTTCTTAGAAGCTTTCTTT
CASSRTGAFLEAFF
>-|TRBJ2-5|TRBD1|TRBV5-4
TGTGCCAGCAGCTTGGACAGGGGGCAAATAGAGACCCAGTACTTC
CASSLDRGQIETQYF
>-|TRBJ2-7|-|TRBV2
TGTGCCAGCGGACCGTACGCAATGCAGTACTTC
CASGPYAMQYF
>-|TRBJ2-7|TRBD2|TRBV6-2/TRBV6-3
TGTGCCAGCAGTTACTCAGGGCTAGCGGGACACTACGAGCAGTACTTC
CASSYSGLAGHYEQYF
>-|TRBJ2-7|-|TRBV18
TGTGCCAGCTCACCCAACTACGAGCAGTACTTC
CASSPNYEQYF
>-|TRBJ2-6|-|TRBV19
TGTGCCAGTAGTATAGGGGGCTCTGGGGCCAACGTCCTGACTTTC
CASSIGGSGANVLTF
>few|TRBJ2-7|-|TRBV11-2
TGTGCCAGCAGCTCTTTGCGCCGGGCCTCAAAATCCTACGAGCAGTACTTC
CASSSLRRASKSYEQYF
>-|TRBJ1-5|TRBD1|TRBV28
TGTGCCAGCAGGCTACAGGGGACTCAGCCCCAGCATTTT
CASRLQGTQPQHF
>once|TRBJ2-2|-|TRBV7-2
TGTGCCAGCAGCTTAAGTTCCTCGAACACCGGGGAGCTGTTTTTT
CASSLSSSNTGELFF
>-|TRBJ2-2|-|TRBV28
TGTGCCAGCCGTCTAGGGGGGGTAAGAGCGGGATACACCGGGGAGCTGTTTTTT
CASRLGGVRAGYTGELFF
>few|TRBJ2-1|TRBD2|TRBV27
TGTGCCAGCAGTTTAGCGGCGGGAGGGCCGTCTGAGCAGTTCTTC
CASSLAAGGPSEQFF
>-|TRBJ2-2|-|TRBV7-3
TGTGCCAGCAGCCTCAGACAGGAGTCCGGGGAGCTGTTTTTT
CASSLRQESGELFF
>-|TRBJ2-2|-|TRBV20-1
TGCAGTGCTAGTGAGGGCTTCCCGAGAGAGAACACCGGGGAGCTGTTTTTT
CSASEGFPRENTGELFF
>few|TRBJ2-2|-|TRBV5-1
TGCGCCAGCAGCTTCGGCGGGACACCGACCGGGGAGCTGTTTTTT
CASSFGGTPTGELFF
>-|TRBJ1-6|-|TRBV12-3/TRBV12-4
TGTGCCAGCAAACCTGGGGCAAATTCACCCCTCCACTTT
CASKPGANSPLHF
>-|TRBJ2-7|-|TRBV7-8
TGTGCCAGCAGCTTAGATGCCTACGAGCAGTACTTC
CASSLDAYEQYF
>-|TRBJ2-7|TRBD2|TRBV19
TGTGCCAGTAGTATACGGGGGGTCTACGAGCAGTACTTC
CASSIRGVYEQYF
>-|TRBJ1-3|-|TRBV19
TGTGCCAGTACACCTTACTCTGGAAACACCATATATTTT
CASTPYSGNTIYF